Presented here are 27 T cell receptor beta chains from one specimen sequenced in a study of shared clonotypes between healthy human individuals (dated by TCRdb to 2018 to 2021). Library generation was performed with the immunoSEQ multiplex PCR assay. Entries here come from immuneACCESS through TCRdb and include only in-frame sequences with V and J called. Some clones fail to appear in such tables; in the studies checked, an unresolved V gene covers under half of the shortfall, and the cause of the remainder is unknown. The sample profile shows roughly 640,000 clones; 97% of them were found once. Around 0.058% of the sample rests with the top ten. Sequencing input: naive CD4+ T cells sorted from blood. Per the publication, the cell subset or site label means: CD45RA+ positively selected. These receptors were taken from a woman younger than 45 in good health.

The V and J genes are TRBV7-9 and TRBJ1-2; TRBD1 aligns across 7 bases. V dropped 6 bases and J dropped 5; count of bases not matched to a gene: 9. The CDR3 totals 14 residues. Germline V gives CDR1 SEHNR, CDR2 FQNEAQ (reference sequence). The CDR3 DNA reads TGTGCCAGCAGACTGGCATGGGACAGTTATGGCTACACCTTC. Protein sequence: CASRLAWDSYGYTF. The full variable domain, its missing parts supplied by reference TRBV7-9 and TRBJ1-2, is DTGVSQNPRHKITKRGQNVTFRCDPISEHNRLYWYRQTLGQGPEFLTYFQNEAQLEKSRLLSDRFSAERPKGSFSTLEIQRTEQGDSAMYLCASRLAWDSYGYTFGSGTRLTVV.

The J gene is TRBJ1-4, the V gene TRBV4-1; the D is unclear. The CDR3 totals 16 residues. Germline lookup yields CDR1 MGHRA and CDR2 YSYEKL. V gave up 0 bases and J gave up 8 bases, with 16 bases separating them. The chain's CDR3 is CASSQEYVAFREKLFF. As DNA, the CDR3 is TGCGCCAGCAGCCAAGAATATGTGGCATTCAGGGAAAAACTGTTTTTT.

V gene TRBV5-1 combines with J gene TRBJ1-1, with a tentative D call TRBD1 (6 bases). The germline CDR1 and CDR2 sequences are SGHRS and YFSETQ. The CDR3 has 14 amino acids. V was clipped by 0 bases and J by 11 bases, with 17 bases between them. The CDR3 nucleotides read TGCGCCAGCAGCTTGGACGGGACAAGCGAGCCTGCTTTCTTT. Translation gives CASSLDGTSEPAFF.

V usage is TRBV5-1 and J usage is TRBJ2-1; 7 nucleotides align to TRBD1. V lost 0 bases and J lost 9; bases outside the gene matches: 3. This CDR3 spans 13 amino acids. CDR1 and CDR2 (germline): SGHRS, YFSETQ. This chain's CDR3 is CASSLEGAFEQFF. In nucleotides, the CDR3 is TGCGCCAGCAGCTTGGAGGGGGCCTTTGAGCAGTTCTTC.

For this clone: At one end the junction does not follow the germline gene, possibly because of a read error. The CDR3 sequence: CASSWWTSKDTQYF. CDR3 nucleotide sequence: TGCGCCAGCAGCTGGTGGACTAGCAAAGATACGCAGTATTTT. The chain links TRBV5-1 to TRBJ2-3; 8 nucleotides line up with TRBD2. Germline-derived CDR1 and CDR2 are SGHRS and YFSETQ. The CDR3 loop spans 14 amino acids. The full variable domain, rest sourced from reference TRBV5-1 and TRBJ2-3, is KAGVTQTPRYLIKTRGQQVTLSCSPISGHRSVSWYQQTPGQGLQFLFEYFSETQRNKGNFPGRFSGRQFSNSRSEMNVSTLELGDSALYLCASSWWTSKDTQYFGPGTRLTVL.

The CDR3, as DNA: TGTGCCAGCAGCTTGGCTAGGGACAGGGAAATGATGCAGTACTTC. Translation: CASSLARDREMMQYF. The gene calls are TRBV5-4 and TRBJ2-7; TRBD1 aligns across 9 bases. CDR1 and CDR2 (germline): SGHNT, YYREEE (reference sequence). The CDR3 has 15 residues. V dropped 0 bases and J dropped 9; count of bases not matched to a gene: 10.

The chain carries TRBV21-1 and TRBJ1-5; the table calls TRBD1, which could not be checked here. TRBV21-1 corresponds to a pseudogene. The CDR3 spans 12 residues. The CDR3 DNA follows: TGTGCCAGCAGCAACAGGGTTCAGCCCCAGCATTTT. Its translation is CASSNRVQPQHF.

V usage is TRBV5-8 and J usage is TRBJ1-5, with 7 bases fitting TRBD1. Looked up from germline, CDR1 is SGHTS and CDR2 is YDEGEE. This CDR3 has 19 residues. J gave up 6 bases and V 1 base, and 19 bases lay outside the gene matches. The CDR3 loop is CASSLQVAGGVRAGQPQHF. The DNA of the CDR3 is TGTGCCAGCAGCTTGCAGGTGGCAGGGGGGGTTCGCGCGGGTCAGCCCCAGCATTTT.

The chain has TRBV7-9 and TRBJ1-2; a possible D gene is TRBD1 (5 bases). In germline, CDR1 is SEHNR, CDR2 FQNEAQ (reference sequence). This CDR3 comprises 15 residues. V was shortened by 5 bases and J by 0 bases, with 13 bases between the two germline ends. This chain's CDR3 is CASSRNGAANYGYTF. Here the CDR3 DNA reads TGTGCCAGCAGCCGTAACGGGGCCGCTAACTATGGCTACACCTTC.

This clone was recorded only once. This chain joins TRBV5-1 and TRBJ2-6; D is ambiguous. Per the germline V gene, CDR1 is SGHRS and CDR2 is YFSETQ. Trimming took off 5 bases at V and 0 bases at J, with 9 bases between the two ends. The CDR3 totals 15 residues. In DNA, the CDR3 is TGCGCCAGCAGAAGGCAGAACTCTGGGGCCAACGTCCTGACTTTC. This translates into CASRRQNSGANVLTF.

CDR3 nucleotide sequence: TGTGCCAGCATTTCCGGGCTCTATGGCTACACCTTC. Translating it yields CASISGLYGYTF. The rearrangement links TRBV2 to TRBJ1-2; D call uncertain. The length of the CDR3 is 12 residues. Trimming took off 7 bases at V and 4 bases at J, with 10 bases between the two ends. Germline assignment: CDR1 SNHLY and CDR2 FYNNEI.

The chain is built from TRBV27 and TRBJ2-5; maybe TRBD2 (5 bases). The V end was cut by 5 bases, the J end by 7 bases, with 14 bases between. Germline values: CDR1 MNHEY, CDR2 SMNVEV (reference sequence). This CDR3 has 13 residues. The DNA for the CDR3 is TGTGCCAGCAGTACCGGGATTCCAGGGACCCAGTACTTC. Its translation: CASSTGIPGTQYF.

The rearrangement joins TRBV5-4 to TRBJ2-3; TRBD2 might be the D (5 bases). The germline V gene has CDR1 SGHNT and CDR2 YYREEE (reference sequence). The CDR3 totals 14 residues. V dropped 0 bases and J dropped 2 bases, with 7 bases sitting between them. The CDR3 coding sequence is TGTGCCAGCAGCTTGGCGGGAAACACAGATACGCAGTATTTT. Translating gives CASSLAGNTDTQYF.

This rearrangement joins TRBV11-2 to TRBJ1-1; the D is unclear. Germline V lookup: CDR1 SGHAT, CDR2 FQNNGV. The V gene lost 2 bases and the J gene lost 0 bases, with 4 bases spanning the gap. This CDR3 is built from 13 residues. CDR3 DNA: TGTGCCAGCAGCTTATGGATGAACACTGAAGCTTTCTTT. Protein product: CASSLWMNTEAFF.

The rearrangement links TRBV4-2 to TRBJ2-7, with 9 bases that match TRBD2. Germline CDR1 and CDR2: LGHNA and YNFKEQ. The J segment lost 4 bases and the V segment lost 0 bases, leaving 13 bases of the junction unmatched. CDR3 size: 18 residues. CDR3 loop: CASSQELAGPLTQYEQYF. DNA for the CDR3: TGTGCCAGCAGCCAAGAGCTAGCGGGGCCCTTAACTCAGTACGAGCAGTACTTC.

Here the CDR3 DNA reads TGTGCCAGCAGCTTAGGGGGAGGGGGCACAGATACGCAGTATTTT. The encoded protein is CASSLGGGGTDTQYF. The chain combines TRBV7-9 with TRBJ2-3, with 7 bases that match TRBD2. The CDR3 has 15 amino acids. The germline V gene has CDR1 SEHNR and CDR2 FQNEAQ (reference sequence). V lost 1 base and J lost 1; bases outside the gene matches: 2.

The chain uses TRBV7-3 and TRBJ2-1, with D uncertain. Trimming removed 1 base from V and 7 bases from J, with 8 bases in between. This CDR3 spans 13 amino acids. Germline V gene sequence: CDR1 SGHTA, CDR2 FQGTGA. The CDR3 DNA sequence: TGTGCCAGCAGCTTAAGCCCTGGGAATGAGCAGTTCTTC. Protein: CASSLSPGNEQFF.

The chain joins TRBV6-1 to TRBJ2-5, with D possibly matching TRBD2 (6 bases). The CDR3 is made up of 13 amino acids. The V end was cut by 6 bases, the J end by 5 bases, with 13 bases between. Germline assignment: CDR1 MNHNS and CDR2 SASEGT. The CDR3 DNA reads as TGTGCCAGCAGCCGACTAGTGGGGGAGACCCAGTACTTC. Translated: CASSRLVGETQYF.

The chain has TRBV4-2 and TRBJ2-7; unclear D gene. This CDR3 region has 16 residues. Between the trimmed V and J ends, which lost 0 bases and 1 base, there was a span of 13 bases. Germline assignment: CDR1 LGHNA and CDR2 YNFKEQ. The DNA of the CDR3 is TGTGCCAGCAGCCAAGAGGTCGTTCCGCTGTCCTACGAGCAGTACTTC. Its translation is CASSQEVVPLSYEQYF.

V and J are TRBV28 and TRBJ1-5, with 9 bases aligning to TRBD1. J gave up 5 bases and V 4 bases, and 3 bases lay outside the gene matches. The CDR3 is 14 amino acids. Germline V lookup: CDR1 MDHEN, CDR2 SYDVKM. CDR3 in amino acids: CASSWDRADQPQHF. The CDR3 coding sequence is TGTGCCAGCAGTTGGGACAGGGCGGATCAGCCCCAGCATTTT.

This clone was detected once. The J gene is TRBJ1-5, the V gene TRBV2; the D is unclear. Germline V gene data show CDR1 as SNHLY and CDR2 as FYNNEI. This CDR3 region has 13 residues. Between the trimmed V and J ends, which lost 5 bases and 7 bases, there was a span of 12 bases. CDR3 residues: CASSYAGWQPQHF. CDR3 sequence (DNA): TGTGCCAGCAGTTATGCAGGATGGCAGCCCCAGCATTTT.

The V call is TRBV5-1, the J call TRBJ2-5; D is unresolved. V lost 0 bases, J lost 4 bases, and 10 bases lay in between. The CDR3 is 14 residues long. CDR1 and CDR2 (germline): SGHRS, YFSETQ. The CDR3 reads CASSLEAERETQYF. The CDR3 DNA sequence: TGCGCCAGCAGCTTGGAGGCAGAGCGAGAGACCCAGTACTTC.

The V and J genes are TRBV7-9 and TRBJ1-2, with TRBD1 as a possible D gene (6 bases). V was pared by 4 bases and J by 5 bases, with 14 bases between. CDR1 is SEHNR and CDR2 is FQNEAQ in the germline V gene (reference sequence). The CDR3 runs to 14 residues. The CDR3 loop reads CASSSNPDSYGYTF. The CDR3 DNA reads TGTGCCAGCAGCTCCAACCCGGACAGTTATGGCTACACCTTC.

The genes are TRBV7-9 and TRBJ1-2; D perhaps matches TRBD1 (5 bases). Germline V gene data show CDR1 as SEHNR and CDR2 as FQNEAQ (reference sequence). Trimming removed 7 bases at V and 6 bases at J, with 15 bases between. The CDR3 is made up of 13 amino acids. CDR3 protein: CASNSGRGDGYTF. CDR3 sequence (DNA): TGTGCCAGCAATTCGGGGAGGGGAGATGGCTACACCTTC.

The rearrangement joins TRBV11-1 to TRBJ1-1; 10 bases agree with TRBD1. The germline gives CDR1 SGHAT, CDR2 FQDESV (reference sequence). The CDR3 has 16 amino acids. V lost 5 bases to trimming and J lost 5 bases; unmatched junction nucleotides: 11. CDR3: CASSKTGGAPRTEAFF. The CDR3 coding sequence is TGTGCCAGCAGCAAGACAGGGGGCGCCCCGAGAACTGAAGCTTTCTTT. Complete variable domain (other parts from reference TRBV11-1 and TRBJ1-1): EAEVAQSPRYKITEKSQAVAFWCDPISGHATLYWYRQILGQGPELLVQFQDESVVDDSQLPKDRFSAERLKGVDSTLKIQPAELGDSAMYLCASSKTGGAPRTEAFFGQGTRLTVV.

The chain uses TRBV2 and TRBJ2-2, with D perhaps TRBD1 (6 bases). CDR1 is SNHLY and CDR2 is FYNNEI in the germline V gene. This CDR3 is 15 amino acids long. Between the trimmed V and J ends, which lost 1 base and 5 bases, there was a span of 11 bases. This chain's CDR3 is CASSEVGHLTGELFF. DNA of the CDR3: TGTGCCAGCAGTGAAGTGGGACACCTGACCGGGGAGCTGTTTTTT.

The chain has TRBV4-2 and TRBJ2-3; D is perhaps TRBD2 (5 bases). The germline CDR1 and CDR2 sequences are LGHNA and YNFKEQ. The CDR3 is 13 amino acids. V gave up 4 bases and J gave up 10 bases, with 15 bases separating them. The CDR3 DNA reads TGTGCCAGCAGCCGCCGGGGTGAGTCCTCGCAGTATTTT. Amino acids: CASSRRGESSQYF.